This TCR beta chain was sequenced during a study of blood T cell repertoires in COVID-19. CDR1 is SGHAT, CDR2 FQNNGV, per germline. This CDR3 region has 16 residues. Unmatched junction bases numbered 5, after V lost 6 bases and J lost 5 bases. The method was immunoSEQ multiplex PCR; TCRdb's version includes in-frame clones alone and lacks a portion of them. The repertoire holds roughly 57,000 clones, around 87% seen once, with about 7% in the top ten. The sequenced sample consisted of peripheral blood. This receptor was identified in a man aged 55 to 69 with active or convalescent COVID-19. V usage is TRBV11-2 and J usage is TRBJ2-1, with 15 bases that match TRBD2. The chain's CDR3 is CASSFGLAGGDNEQFF. The DNA of the CDR3 is TGTGCCAGCAGTTTTGGACTAGCGGGAGGGGACAATGAGCAGTTCTTC.